Below, one T cell receptor beta chain is given with its context. Its antigen specificity is not known. Qualities for individual bases were not recorded, and no much larger clone is one base off. The data originate from a study of CD8 T cells in Susac syndrome (dated by TCRdb to the late 2010s). Some background on the complete study: Whether CD8+ T cell activation and differentiation in Susac syndrome was antigen driven was tested using repertoire sequencing.

Its CDR3 holds 15 amino acids, cysteine through phenylalanine. The CDR3 DNA has 45 bases and is translated from base 1. Between the V and J ends, shortened by 0 bases and 5 bases respectively, the junction contains 11 bases. From a lookup of the germline V gene (reference sequence), CDR1 and CDR2 are LNHDA and SQIVND. RNA was extracted using the RNeasy kit, and roughly 0.5 to 1 ug of the RNA was reverse transcribed with random hexamers. The immunoSEQ multiplex PCR assay, covering 54 Vbeta and 13 Jbeta segments, was used to amplify TCR beta CDR3 regions. To correct PCR amplification bias, a synthetic template baseline was used for both primer optimization and computational correction. The paper's processing steps were these. Reads were annotated to V, D and J genes per IMGT and analyzed with immunoSEQ Analyzer, keeping only productive sequences. Clonality was computed as one minus Shannon entropy normalized by log2 of the number of productive unique sequences. For each patient and control, public and private clones were evaluated among the 100 most prevalent clones. Susac-specific clones were defined as absent from healthy and MS cohorts, roughly 1,100 published viral clones and other ImmuneACCESS disease sequences. In-frame beta chains were kept once TCRdb had trimmed the public reads at Q25 with fastp and called clones with MiXCR. Each record represents a unique CDR3 protein, reported with the most common genes and DNA among its rows. These V and J calls are TCRdb output, not the study's own analysis. The sample table holds approximately 110,000 distinct CDR3 sequences, of which around 94% were seen once. The ten largest clonotypes hold 0.087% of the sample.

Study-wide findings and limitations: The study acknowledged that relatively few individuals were included in the TCR sequencing and HLA analysis.

High-throughput TCR beta sequencing profiled peripheral blood CD8+ and CD4+ T cells from healthy donors, Susac syndrome patients and multiple sclerosis patients. Healthy donors were age- and sex-matched controls. Bulk CD8+ and CD4+ T cells were purified by magnetic negative isolation, whereas CD8+ TEMRA cells were enriched by FACS. Blood was collected in EDTA tubes and processed within 24 hours, with PBMCs isolated through density gradient centrifugation. PBMCs intended for TCR sequencing were frozen in liquid nitrogen and were later thawed in a 37 degrees C water bath. A purity of at least 90% was achieved for sorted or isolated CD4+, CD8+ and CD8+ TEMRA cells.

This TCR derives from a human donor in good health. Sequencing was carried out using CD4+ T cells from PBMCs. The rearrangement joined TRBV19 to TRBJ1-5, with the D gene not confidently named. The CDR3 reads CASSIEGQRYQPQHF. The DNA sequence reads TGTGCCAGTAGTATAGAGGGCCAGCGATATCAGCCCCAGCATTTT.